This T cell receptor (beta chain) emerged from a study of human T cells and chemical hapten exposure (dated by TCRdb to the early 2020s). For context, the study as a whole: For sensitization, 2% DPC in acetone was applied to an approximately 2 cm by approximately 2 cm area of upper inner arm skin. Patch tests used Finn chambers with 0.01% DPC on the upper back, scored after 6 days by International Contact Dermatitis Research Group standards. This study followed changes in the peripheral blood TCR repertoire in vivo during primary and secondary sensitization of alopecia patients to the hapten diphenylcyclopropenone (DPC). The patient cohort, mostly female, included alopecia areata with under or over 50% scalp involvement, alopecia totalis and alopecia universalis. Libraries were combined into a pool for sequencing, and differences in TCR yield between samples came mainly from small differences in library volumes within the pool. Blood samples were taken from patients before sensitization (week 0) and at 2, 6 and about 24 weeks after DPC sensitization. Nearly 30 alopecia patients gave blood for TCR sequencing at one to four time points (pre-sensitization, 2, 6 and 24 weeks). Throughout the study period of 20 to 25 weeks, patients also received therapeutic DPC doses to the scalp every week.

Library method: RACE. Sequencing was performed on a NextSeq 500. During library preparation, unique molecular identifiers were attached to individual cDNA molecules so that TCRs could be counted in a quantitative, reproducible way. Both TCR alpha and TCR beta chains were sequenced from each blood RNA sample. Turning to the authors' computational methods: Samples had a median of roughly 99,000 TCRs, with a range from about 23,224 to 750,000. The Decombinator software suite was used to annotate the V, J and CDR3 of the TCR reads. For the PS versus PT1 abundance plots, all samples were subsampled to the same number of TCRs (28,000). TCRs were defined as expanded if absent before sensitization and observed at least eight times at the 2-week time point. TCRdb applied fastp at Q25 and MiXCR to the public reads, then kept only in-frame beta chains. CDR3 protein duplicates are merged, each entry listing the most common genes and DNA. These V and J calls are TCRdb output, not the study's own analysis. Within this sample are roughly 380,000 distinct CDR3 sequences, with roughly 5.3% of them counted one time only. The ten largest clones add up to around 2.6% of the sample.

To note about this clonotype: Its antigen remains undetermined. One base away there is no much larger clone; base qualities are not given.

Points the paper makes about the study in general: A positive correlation was found between the number of PT1 expanded TCRs and patch test score, with significance reached at thresholds 8, 16 and 32 but not 4. The number of TCRs above 1 in 1000 frequency did not change with DPC sensitization; there was no evidence of global repertoire structure alterations. Significantly more large CDR3 similarity clusters were formed by expanded TCRs than by pre-sensitization or healthy control sets, consistent with antigen-driven responses. Because every patient had alopecia, a presumed autoimmune disease, the patients' immune response might differ from that of healthy individuals. Repeated subsampling changed both the strength of the expansion versus patch-test correlation and the threshold at which that correlation became significant.

The intended sense of this specimen's time point label: pre-sensitization, week 0. Read against the paper, the sample's treatment or condition label means: therapeutic diphenylcyclopropenone sensitization with weekly scalp DPC. Blood at each patch-test visit was drawn before the patch test was applied. To be eligible, patients had to be aged 18 to 70, diagnosed with alopecia and judged suitable for DPC therapy, while pregnant patients were excluded. Total RNA was isolated from unfractionated whole blood collected in Tempus Blood RNA tubes. This specimen was whole blood, taken in connection with sensitization to the hapten diphenylcyclopropenone (DPC). The origin of this receptor is a woman aged 45 to 65 with alopecia areata. Some clones in this sample may be carry-over from other donors' samples.

The CDR3 corresponds to CASSLGTHSEQYF. The DNA sequence is given as TGTGCCAGCAGCTTAGGGACCCACAGCGAGCAGTACTTC. This receptor chain uses TRBV7-6 and TRBJ2-7; confidence is insufficient to name the D gene. As encoded in the germline V gene, CDR1 is SGHVS while CDR2 is FNYEAQ. The V and J ends are trimmed by 1 base and 6 bases, leaving 10 bases between them. Its CDR3 holds 13 amino acids, cysteine through phenylalanine. The kept DNA is CDR3 alone, 39 bases in frame from the first base.